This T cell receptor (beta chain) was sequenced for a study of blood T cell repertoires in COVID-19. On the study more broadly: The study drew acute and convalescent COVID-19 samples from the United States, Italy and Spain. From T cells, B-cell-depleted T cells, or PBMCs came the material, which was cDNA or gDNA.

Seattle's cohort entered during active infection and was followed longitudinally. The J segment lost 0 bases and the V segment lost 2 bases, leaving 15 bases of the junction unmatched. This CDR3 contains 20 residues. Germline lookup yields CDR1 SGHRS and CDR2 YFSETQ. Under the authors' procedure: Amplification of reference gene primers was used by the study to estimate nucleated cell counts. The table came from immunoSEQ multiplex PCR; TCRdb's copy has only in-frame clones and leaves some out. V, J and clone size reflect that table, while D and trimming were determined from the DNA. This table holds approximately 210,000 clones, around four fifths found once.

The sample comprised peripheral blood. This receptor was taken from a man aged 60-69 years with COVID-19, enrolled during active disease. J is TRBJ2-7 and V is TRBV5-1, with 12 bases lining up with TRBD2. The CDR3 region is CASSFRTSGTDPRSSYEQYF. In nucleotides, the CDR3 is TGCGCCAGCAGCTTTCGGACTAGCGGGACCGACCCACGAAGCTCCTACGAGCAGTACTTC.